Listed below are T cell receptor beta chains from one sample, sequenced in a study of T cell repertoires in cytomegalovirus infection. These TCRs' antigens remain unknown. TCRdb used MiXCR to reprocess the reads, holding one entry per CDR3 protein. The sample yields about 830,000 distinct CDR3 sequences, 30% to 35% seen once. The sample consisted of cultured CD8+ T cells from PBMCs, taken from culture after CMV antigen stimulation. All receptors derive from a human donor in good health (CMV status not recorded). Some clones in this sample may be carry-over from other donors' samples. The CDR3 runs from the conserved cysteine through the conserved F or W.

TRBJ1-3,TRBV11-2,CASRPYPPGNTIYF
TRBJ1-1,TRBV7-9,CASSAGQGGITEAFF
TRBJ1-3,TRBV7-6,CASSLDWDREYTIYF
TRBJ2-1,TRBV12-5,CASGWGTDSGGDNEQFF
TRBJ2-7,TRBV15,CATRPGPLSYEQYF
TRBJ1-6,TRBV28,CASSPKDPRMRSPLHF
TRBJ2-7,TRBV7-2,CASSAPGQGSYEQYF
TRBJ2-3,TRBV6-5,CASSARTLSDTDTQYF
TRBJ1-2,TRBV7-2,CASSSSRDRIYGYTF
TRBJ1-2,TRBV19,CASSSSGTPGYTF
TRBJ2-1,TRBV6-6,CASGPTSGGYNEQFF
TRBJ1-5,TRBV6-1,CASSTFRQGAANQPQHF
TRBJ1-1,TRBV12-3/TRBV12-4,CASSLSGGMGTEAFF
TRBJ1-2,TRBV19,CASGQGAIGYTF
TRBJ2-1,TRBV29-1,CSVEGRTSGGNYNEQFF
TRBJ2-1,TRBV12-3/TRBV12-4,CASKTGGVGNEQFF
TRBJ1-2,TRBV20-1,CSARDVLRAGRRYGYTF
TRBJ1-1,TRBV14,CASSQLKGTEAFF
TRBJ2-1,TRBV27,CASSLYIGTSGVNNEQFF
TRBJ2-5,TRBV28,CASQQYQETQYF
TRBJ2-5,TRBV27,CASSLKSTRQETQYF
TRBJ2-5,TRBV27,CANSPWTSGGAETQYF
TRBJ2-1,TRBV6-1,CASSYFRGGLNEQFF
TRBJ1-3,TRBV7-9,CVSSLEGGSGNTIYF
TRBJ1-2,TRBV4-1,CASSQVGEVYGYTF
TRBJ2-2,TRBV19,CASSTREPNTGELFF